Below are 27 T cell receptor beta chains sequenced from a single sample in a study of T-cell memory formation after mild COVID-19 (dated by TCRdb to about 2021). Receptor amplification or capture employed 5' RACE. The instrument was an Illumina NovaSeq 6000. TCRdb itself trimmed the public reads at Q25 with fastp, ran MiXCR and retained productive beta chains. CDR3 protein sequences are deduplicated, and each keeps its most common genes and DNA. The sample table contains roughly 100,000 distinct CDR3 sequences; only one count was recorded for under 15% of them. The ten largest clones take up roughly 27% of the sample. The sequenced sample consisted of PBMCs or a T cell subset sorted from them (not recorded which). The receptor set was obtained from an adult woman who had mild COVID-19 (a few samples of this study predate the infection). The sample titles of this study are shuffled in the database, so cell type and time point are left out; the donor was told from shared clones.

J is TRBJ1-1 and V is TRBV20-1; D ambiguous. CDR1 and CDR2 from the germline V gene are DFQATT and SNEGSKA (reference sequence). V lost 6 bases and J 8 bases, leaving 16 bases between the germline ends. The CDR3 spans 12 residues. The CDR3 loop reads CSAELIPREAFF. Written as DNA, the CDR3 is TGCAGTGCCGAACTAATACCCCGAGAAGCTTTCTTT.

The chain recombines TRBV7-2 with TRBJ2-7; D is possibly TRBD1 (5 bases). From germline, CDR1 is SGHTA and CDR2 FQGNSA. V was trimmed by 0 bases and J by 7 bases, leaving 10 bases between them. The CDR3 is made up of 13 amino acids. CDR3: CASSLAAGYEQYF. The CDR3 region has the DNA TGTGCCAGCAGCTTAGCCGCAGGGTATGAGCAGTACTTC.

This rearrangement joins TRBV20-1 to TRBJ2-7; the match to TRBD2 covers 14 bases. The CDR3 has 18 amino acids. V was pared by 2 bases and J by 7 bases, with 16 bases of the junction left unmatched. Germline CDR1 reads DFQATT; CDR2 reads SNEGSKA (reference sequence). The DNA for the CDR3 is TGCAGTGCTAGACTCTACAAATCTCGACTAGCGGGAGGGCCGGAGCAGTACTTC. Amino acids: CSARLYKSRLAGGPEQYF.

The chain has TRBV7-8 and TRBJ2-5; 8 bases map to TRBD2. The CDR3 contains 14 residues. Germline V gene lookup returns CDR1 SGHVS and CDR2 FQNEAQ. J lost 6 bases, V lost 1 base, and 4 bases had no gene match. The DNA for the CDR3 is TGTGCCAGCAGCTTAGGGACGGGAGGGAAGACCCAGTACTTC. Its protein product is CASSLGTGGKTQYF.

The CDR3 nucleotides read TGCGCCAGCAGCCAAGAGGGGACGCCTGAAGAGACCCAGTACTTC. Amino acids: CASSQEGTPEETQYF. The chain has TRBV4-1 and TRBJ2-5, with D perhaps given as TRBD1 or TRBD2 (5 bases each). Per germline, CDR1 MGHRA and CDR2 YSYEKL. Trimming shortened V by 0 bases and J by 3 bases, and 11 bases separated the two germline ends. CDR3 length: 15 amino acids.

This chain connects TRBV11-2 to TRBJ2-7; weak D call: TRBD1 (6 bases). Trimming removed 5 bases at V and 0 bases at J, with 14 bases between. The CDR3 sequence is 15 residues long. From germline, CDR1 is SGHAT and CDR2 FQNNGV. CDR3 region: CASSMGAATSYEQYF. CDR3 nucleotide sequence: TGTGCCAGCAGCATGGGGGCGGCCACCTCCTACGAGCAGTACTTC.

The CDR3 loop reads CASSPEGLAGPSSYNEQFF. The CDR3 DNA is TGTGCCAGCAGCCCCGAGGGACTAGCGGGACCAAGCTCCTACAATGAGCAGTTCTTC. The V and J genes are TRBV7-8 and TRBJ2-1, with 13 positions matching TRBD2. Germline V gene lookup returns CDR1 SGHVS and CDR2 FQNEAQ. Trimming cost V 5 bases and J 0 bases; bases outside gene matches: 10. The CDR3 runs 19 residues.

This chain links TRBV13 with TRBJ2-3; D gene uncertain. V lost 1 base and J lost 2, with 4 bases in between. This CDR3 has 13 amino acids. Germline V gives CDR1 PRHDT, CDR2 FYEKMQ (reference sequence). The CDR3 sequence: CASSLENTDTQYF. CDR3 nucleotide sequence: TGTGCCAGCAGCTTAGAAAACACAGATACGCAGTATTTT.

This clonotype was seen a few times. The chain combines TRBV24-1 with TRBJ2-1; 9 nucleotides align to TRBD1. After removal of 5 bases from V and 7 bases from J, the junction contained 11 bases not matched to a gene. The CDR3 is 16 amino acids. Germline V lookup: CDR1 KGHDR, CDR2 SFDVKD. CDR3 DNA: TGTGCCACCAGTGCCACTGGGACAGGGTATCATAATGAGCAGTTCTTC. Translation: CATSATGTGYHNEQFF.

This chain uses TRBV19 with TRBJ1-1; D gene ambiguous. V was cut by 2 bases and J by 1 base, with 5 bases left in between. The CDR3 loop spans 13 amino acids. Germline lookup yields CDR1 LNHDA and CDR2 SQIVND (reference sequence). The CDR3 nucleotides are TGTGCCAGTAGTATAAGATGGAACACTGAAGCTTTCTTT. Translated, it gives CASSIRWNTEAFF.

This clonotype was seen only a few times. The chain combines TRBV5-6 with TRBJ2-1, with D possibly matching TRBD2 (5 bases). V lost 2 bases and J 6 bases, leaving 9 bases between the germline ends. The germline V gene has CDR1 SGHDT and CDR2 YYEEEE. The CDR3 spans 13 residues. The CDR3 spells CASSFRGSNEQFF. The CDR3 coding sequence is TGTGCCAGCAGCTTCCGGGGTAGCAATGAGCAGTTCTTC.

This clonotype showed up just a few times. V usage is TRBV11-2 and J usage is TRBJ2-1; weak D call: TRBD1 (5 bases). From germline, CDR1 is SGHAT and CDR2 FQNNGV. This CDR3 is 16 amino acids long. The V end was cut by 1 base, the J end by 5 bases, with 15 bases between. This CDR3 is CASSLVGRAGDNEQFF. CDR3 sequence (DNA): TGTGCCAGCAGCTTAGTCGGCAGGGCTGGTGACAATGAGCAGTTCTTC.

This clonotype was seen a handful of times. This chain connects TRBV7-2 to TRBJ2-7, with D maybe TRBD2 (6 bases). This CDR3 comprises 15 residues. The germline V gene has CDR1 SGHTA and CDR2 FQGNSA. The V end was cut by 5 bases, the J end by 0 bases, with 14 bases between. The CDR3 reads CASSGQGRSSYEQYF. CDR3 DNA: TGTGCCAGCAGCGGCCAAGGGAGGAGCTCCTACGAGCAGTACTTC.

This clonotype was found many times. The CDR3 sequence is CSVPLGLAGGGEQFF. The CDR3 DNA reads TGCAGCGTTCCCCTGGGGCTAGCGGGAGGGGGTGAGCAGTTCTTC. The chain joins TRBV29-1 to TRBJ2-1; 12 nucleotides agree with TRBD2. Germline values: CDR1 SQVTM, CDR2 ANQGSEA. Trimming at V came to 5 bases and at J to 9 bases, leaving 11 bases not matched to a gene. This CDR3 has 15 residues.

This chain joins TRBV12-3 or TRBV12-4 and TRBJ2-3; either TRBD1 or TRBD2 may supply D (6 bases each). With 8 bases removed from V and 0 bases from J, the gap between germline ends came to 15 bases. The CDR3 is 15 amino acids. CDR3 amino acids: CASSKEGGSTDTQYF. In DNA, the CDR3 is TGTGCCAGCTCAAAGGAGGGGGGAAGCACAGATACGCAGTATTTT.

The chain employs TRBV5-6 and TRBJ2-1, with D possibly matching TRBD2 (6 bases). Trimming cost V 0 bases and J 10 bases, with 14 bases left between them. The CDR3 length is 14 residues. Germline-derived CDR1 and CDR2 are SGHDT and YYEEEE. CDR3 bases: TGTGCCAGCAGCTTGGGGTTAGCGGTCGGCGAGCAGTTCTTC. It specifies CASSLGLAVGEQFF.

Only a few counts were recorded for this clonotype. The CDR3 loop is CASSQTDYPYEQYF. The CDR3, as DNA: TGTGCCAGCAGTCAAACTGACTATCCCTACGAGCAGTACTTC. The chain couples TRBV12-3 or TRBV12-4 to TRBJ2-7, with D possibly being TRBD2 (5 bases). There are 14 residues in the CDR3. V lost 5 bases and J lost 2, with 13 bases in between.

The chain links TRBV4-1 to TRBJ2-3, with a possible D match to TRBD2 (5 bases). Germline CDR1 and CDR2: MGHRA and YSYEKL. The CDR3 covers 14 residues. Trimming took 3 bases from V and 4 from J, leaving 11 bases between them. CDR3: CASSHILEADTQYF. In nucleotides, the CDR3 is TGCGCCAGCAGCCATATACTAGAGGCAGATACGCAGTATTTT.

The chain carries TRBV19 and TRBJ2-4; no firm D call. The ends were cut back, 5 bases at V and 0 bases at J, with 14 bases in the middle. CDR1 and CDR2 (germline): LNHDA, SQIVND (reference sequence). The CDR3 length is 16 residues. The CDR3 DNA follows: TGTGCCAGTAGTTCCGTTACGACTCTAGCCAAAAACATTCAGTACTTC. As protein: CASSSVTTLAKNIQYF.

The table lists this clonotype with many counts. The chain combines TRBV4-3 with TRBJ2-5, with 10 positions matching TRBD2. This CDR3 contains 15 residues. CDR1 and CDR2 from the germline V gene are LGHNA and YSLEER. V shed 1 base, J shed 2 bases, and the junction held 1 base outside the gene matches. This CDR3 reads CASSQGTSGQETQYF. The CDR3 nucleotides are TGCGCCAGCAGCCAAGGGACTAGCGGACAAGAGACCCAGTACTTC.

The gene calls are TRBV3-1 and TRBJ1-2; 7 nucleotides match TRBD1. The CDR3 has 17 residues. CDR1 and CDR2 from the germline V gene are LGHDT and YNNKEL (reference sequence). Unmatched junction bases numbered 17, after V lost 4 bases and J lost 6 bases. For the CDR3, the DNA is TGTGCCAGCAGCCGGCCTGGTACAGGGGATCTTATTAATGGCTACACCTTC. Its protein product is CASSRPGTGDLINGYTF. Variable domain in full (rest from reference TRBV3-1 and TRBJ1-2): DTAVSQTPKYLVTQMGNDKSIKCEQNLGHDTMYWYKQDSKKFLKIMFSYNNKELIINETVPNRFSPKSPDKAHLNLHINSLELGDSAVYFCASSRPGTGDLINGYTFGSGTRLTVV.

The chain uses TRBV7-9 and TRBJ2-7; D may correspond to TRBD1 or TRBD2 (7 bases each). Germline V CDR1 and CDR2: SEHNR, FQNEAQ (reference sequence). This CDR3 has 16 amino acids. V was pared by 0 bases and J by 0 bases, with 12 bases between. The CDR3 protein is CASSLAGEGASYEQYF. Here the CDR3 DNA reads TGTGCCAGCAGCTTAGCGGGGGAGGGGGCCTCCTACGAGCAGTACTTC.

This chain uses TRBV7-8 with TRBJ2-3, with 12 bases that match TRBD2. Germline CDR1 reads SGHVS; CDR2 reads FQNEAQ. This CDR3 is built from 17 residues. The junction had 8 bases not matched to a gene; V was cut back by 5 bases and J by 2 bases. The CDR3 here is CASSLSSGGGTTDTQYF. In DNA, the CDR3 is TGTGCCAGCAGCCTCTCTAGCGGGGGGGGTACCACAGATACGCAGTATTTT.

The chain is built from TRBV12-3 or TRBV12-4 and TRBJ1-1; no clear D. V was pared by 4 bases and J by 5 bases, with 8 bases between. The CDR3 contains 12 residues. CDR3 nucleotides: TGTGCCAGCAGTTGGGCGACGACTGAAGCTTTCTTT. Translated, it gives CASSWATTEAFF.

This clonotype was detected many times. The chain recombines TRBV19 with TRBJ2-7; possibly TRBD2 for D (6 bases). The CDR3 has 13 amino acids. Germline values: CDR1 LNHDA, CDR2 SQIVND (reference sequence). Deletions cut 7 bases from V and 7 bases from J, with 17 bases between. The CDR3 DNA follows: TGTGCCAGTACCCCTACCGGGACTTCGGAGCAGTACTTC. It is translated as CASTPTGTSEQYF.

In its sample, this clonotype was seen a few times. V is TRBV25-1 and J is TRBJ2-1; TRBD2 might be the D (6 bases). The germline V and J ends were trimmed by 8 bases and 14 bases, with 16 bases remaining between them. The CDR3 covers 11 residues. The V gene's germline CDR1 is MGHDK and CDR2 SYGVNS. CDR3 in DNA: TGTGCCAGCGAGGAGGGAGCCCGTAAGTTCTTC. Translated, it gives CASEEGARKFF.

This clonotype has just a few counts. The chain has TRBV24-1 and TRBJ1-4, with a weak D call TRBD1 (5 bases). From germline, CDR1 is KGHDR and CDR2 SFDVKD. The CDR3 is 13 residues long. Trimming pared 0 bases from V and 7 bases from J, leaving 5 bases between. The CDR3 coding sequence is TGTGCCACCAGTGATTTGACAGGTGAAAAACTGTTTTTT. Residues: CATSDLTGEKLFF.